A single sample gave rise to the 27 T cell receptor beta chains below, sequenced in a study of human T cells and chemical hapten exposure. TCRdb re-derived calls from the RACE reads in MiXCR, one entry per CDR3 protein. The sample consists of about 360,000 distinct CDR3 sequences, approximately 6.3% of them appearing once. As for time point: patch test 1, 2 weeks after DPC sensitization. Regarding treatment: therapeutic diphenylcyclopropenone sensitization with weekly scalp DPC. The sequences come from whole blood, collected in connection with sensitization to the hapten diphenylcyclopropenone (DPC). These receptors were taken from a woman aged 18-30 years with alopecia areata. Some clones in this sample may be carry-over from other donors' samples.

CDR3 in amino acids: CASSSITAANYGYTF. The DNA for the CDR3 is TGTGCCAGCAGCTCGATTACAGCAGCTAACTATGGCTACACCTTC. V usage is TRBV7-2 and J usage is TRBJ1-2; D uncertain. Germline V lookup: CDR1 SGHTA, CDR2 FQGNSA. The CDR3 runs to 15 residues. Trimming pared 4 bases from V and 0 bases from J, leaving 12 bases between.

The chain uses TRBV14 and TRBJ1-2, with 10 bases matching TRBD1. V trimming: 5 bases; J trimming: 4 bases; junction bases outside the gene matches: 7. CDR1 is SGHDN and CDR2 is FVKESK in the germline V gene. The CDR3 extends over 15 amino acids. The CDR3 region is CASSSRDRGFYGYTF. The CDR3 DNA reads TGTGCCAGCAGCTCCCGGGACAGGGGATTCTATGGCTACACCTTC.

In this sample, this clonotype turned up many times. V and J are TRBV28 and TRBJ2-3; D is unresolved. V lost 6 bases and J 2 bases, leaving 12 bases between the germline ends. The length of the CDR3 is 14 residues. The germline V gene has CDR1 MDHEN and CDR2 SYDVKM. CDR3 amino acids: CASRVPGPTDTQYF. CDR3 bases: TGTGCCAGCAGAGTGCCCGGCCCCACAGATACGCAGTATTTT.

The chain is built from TRBV7-2 and TRBJ2-3; D possibly corresponds to TRBD2 (5 bases). This CDR3 spans 16 amino acids. The germline V gene has CDR1 SGHTA and CDR2 FQGNSA. The ends were cut back, 4 bases at V and 0 bases at J, with 14 bases in the middle. The CDR3 DNA reads as TGTGCCAGCAGCTCGAGGACTGGCACTAGCACAGATACGCAGTATTTT. This gives the protein CASSSRTGTSTDTQYF. Using reference TRBV7-2 and TRBJ2-3 for the parts outside the CDR3, the full variable domain is GAGVSQSPSNKVTEKGKDVELRCDPISGHTALYWYRQSLGQGLEFLIYFQGNSAPDKSGLPSDRFSAERTGGSVSTLTIQRTQQEDSAVYLCASSSRTGTSTDTQYFGPGTRLTVL.

Many counts were recorded for this clonotype. J is TRBJ2-5 and V is TRBV24-1; unclear D gene. Between the trimmed V and J ends, which lost 9 bases and 5 bases, there was a span of 9 bases. Germline CDR1 and CDR2: KGHDR and SFDVKD. This CDR3 has 11 amino acids. The CDR3 sequence is CATAEVETQYF. CDR3 in DNA: TGTGCCACCGCTGAAGTGGAGACCCAGTACTTC.

V and J are TRBV3-1 and TRBJ1-1; D gene unclear. The germline gives CDR1 LGHDT, CDR2 YNNKEL (reference sequence). Trimming shortened V by 5 bases and J by 5 bases, and 15 bases separated the two germline ends. The length of the CDR3 is 14 residues. CDR3 in DNA: TGTGCCAGCAGCTCTCACTCTCAGGAGACTGAAGCTTTCTTT. It is translated as CASSSHSQETEAFF.

In its sample, this clonotype was seen a few times. The J gene is TRBJ2-6, the V gene TRBV6-2 or TRBV6-3; D is uncertain. Trimming shortened V by 10 bases and J by 4 bases, and 14 bases separated the two germline ends. The CDR3 extends over 14 amino acids. In germline, CDR1 is MNHEY, CDR2 SVGEGT. The CDR3 sequence is CAIAAPPGANVLTF. DNA of the CDR3: TGTGCCATTGCCGCCCCCCCGGGGGCCAACGTCCTGACTTTC.

This rearrangement joins TRBV15 to TRBJ1-1, with unresolved D. CDR3 length: 13 residues. Trimming cost V 5 bases and J 6 bases, with 13 bases left between them. Per the germline V gene, CDR1 is LNHNV and CDR2 is YYDKDF (reference sequence). Here the CDR3 reads CATSLDRGSEAFF. Written as DNA, the CDR3 is TGTGCCACCAGCCTTGATCGGGGATCTGAAGCTTTCTTT.

Ten or more counts support this clonotype. V and J are TRBV12-3 or TRBV12-4 and TRBJ2-7; D is unclear. This CDR3 contains 15 residues. The V and J ends lost 5 bases and 0 bases respectively, with 14 bases between them. In DNA form, the CDR3 reads TGTGCCAGCAGTCTCGGCCCACTGAGCTCCTACGAGCAGTACTTC. The encoded protein is CASSLGPLSSYEQYF.

This clonotype came up many times. V usage is TRBV7-2 and J usage is TRBJ2-3; D remains unclear. Germline V gene lookup returns CDR1 SGHTA and CDR2 FQGNSA. Trimming shortened V by 1 base and J by 3 bases, and 8 bases separated the two germline ends. CDR3 length: 14 amino acids. The CDR3 bases are TGTGCCAGCAGCTTAGGGGATCATACAGATACGCAGTATTTT. Amino acid sequence: CASSLGDHTDTQYF.

This rearrangement joins TRBV4-1 to TRBJ1-2; unclear D gene. Germline V CDR1 and CDR2: MGHRA, YSYEKL. V was cut by 1 base and J by 4 bases, with 10 bases left in between. This CDR3 is built from 14 residues. CDR3 protein: CASSQALAVYGYTF. In nucleotides, the CDR3 is TGCGCCAGCAGCCAAGCCTTGGCGGTCTATGGCTACACCTTC.

V and J are TRBV29-1 and TRBJ2-1; D is uncertain. V was shortened by 5 bases and J by 1 base, with 9 bases between the two germline ends. This CDR3 is 13 amino acids long. The V gene's germline CDR1 is SQVTM and CDR2 ANQGSEA. This chain's CDR3 is CSVYGMSYNEQFF. Written as DNA, the CDR3 is TGCAGCGTTTATGGGATGTCCTACAATGAGCAGTTCTTC.

This clonotype was counted at least ten times. The gene calls are TRBV20-1 and TRBJ2-7; perhaps TRBD2 as D (6 bases). Germline V gene data show CDR1 as DFQATT and CDR2 as SNEGSKA (reference sequence). V was trimmed by 6 bases and J by 0 bases, leaving 15 bases between them. The CDR3 is made up of 14 amino acids. The CDR3 here is CSARRRASSYEQYF. In DNA, the CDR3 is TGCAGTGCCCGAAGGAGGGCTAGCTCCTACGAGCAGTACTTC.

The sample holds many counts of this clonotype. The J gene is TRBJ2-3, the V gene TRBV7-2; possibly TRBD2 for D (5 bases). CDR3 size: 14 residues. Germline lookup yields CDR1 SGHTA and CDR2 FQGNSA. The V gene lost 0 bases and the J gene lost 1 base, with 5 bases spanning the gap. CDR3: CASSLASGTDTQYF. The CDR3 coding sequence is TGTGCCAGCAGCTTAGCTAGCGGCACAGATACGCAGTATTTT.

The chain has TRBV12-3 or TRBV12-4 and TRBJ2-2; D call uncertain. CDR3 length: 14 residues. V shed 2 bases and J shed 1 base, with 5 bases lying between them. CDR3 amino acids: CASSLRLNTGELFF. CDR3 sequence (DNA): TGTGCCAGCAGTTTAAGACTGAACACCGGGGAGCTGTTTTTT.

This clonotype was seen repeatedly, ten times or more. The chain has TRBV29-1 and TRBJ2-1, with 11 bases matching TRBD2. J was trimmed by 4 bases and V by 0 bases; bases with no gene match: 8. The CDR3 covers 17 residues. CDR1 and CDR2 from the germline V gene are SQVTM and ANQGSEA. The CDR3 DNA reads as TGCAGCGTTGAAGATCAAGAGCTAGCGGGGGGTTACAATGAGCAGTTCTTC. This encodes CSVEDQELAGGYNEQFF.

This clonotype was detected ten times or more. The chain couples TRBV6-5 to TRBJ2-3; 8 nucleotides line up with TRBD2. In germline, CDR1 is MNHEY, CDR2 SVGAGI. The CDR3 consists of 15 residues. V shed 0 bases, J shed 1 base, and the junction held 0 bases outside the gene matches. Here the CDR3 DNA reads TGTGCCAGCAGTTACTCCGGGGGGGGCACAGATACGCAGTATTTT. Amino acid sequence: CASSYSGGGTDTQYF.

This clonotype was seen a few times. The CDR3 reads CASSLRFSGELFF. DNA for the CDR3: TGTGCCAGCAGCCTCCGCTTCTCCGGGGAGCTGTTTTTT. The rearrangement joins TRBV7-8 to TRBJ2-2; D is uncertain. The CDR3 spans 13 residues. V shed 5 bases and J shed 6 bases, with 10 bases lying between them. CDR1 is SGHVS and CDR2 is FQNEAQ in the germline V gene.

This clonotype came up many times. The J gene is TRBJ1-2, the V gene TRBV27; D is unclear. Trimming stripped 1 base from V and 0 bases from J, with 9 bases between. CDR1 MNHEY and CDR2 SMNVEV come from the germline V gene (reference sequence). The CDR3 length is 15 residues. The CDR3 DNA follows: TGTGCCAGCAGTTTATTCTACAGCGCTAACTATGGCTACACCTTC. This sequence encodes CASSLFYSANYGYTF.

This clonotype was seen repeatedly, ten times or more. The CDR3 protein is CASSPGPSSSYNEQFF. The CDR3 nucleotides are TGTGCCAGCAGCCCTGGTCCTAGCTCCTCCTACAATGAGCAGTTCTTC. The V call is TRBV7-9, the J call TRBJ2-1; a possible D gene is TRBD2 (5 bases). Trimming removed 5 bases from V and 0 bases from J, with 14 bases in between. CDR3 length equals 16 residues. The germline gives CDR1 SEHNR, CDR2 FQNEAQ (reference sequence).

This rearrangement joins TRBV7-9 to TRBJ1-5, with D hard to call. Germline lookup yields CDR1 SEHNR and CDR2 FQNEAQ (reference sequence). The ends were cut back, 3 bases at V and 7 bases at J, with 7 bases in the middle. This CDR3 has 12 amino acids. The CDR3 DNA reads as TGTGCCAGCAGCTTGAATGGCCAGCCCCAGCATTTT. Translation gives CASSLNGQPQHF.

As to this clonotype: Since no conserved phenylalanine or tryptophan closes the CDR3, a read error is the likely cause. The V call is TRBV5-5, the J call TRBJ2-2, with 8 bases that match TRBD1. The CDR3 runs to 16 residues. From germline, CDR1 is SGHKS and CDR2 YYEKEE (reference sequence). The V segment lost 4 bases and the J segment 4 bases; nucleotides outside the gene matches: 9. For the CDR3, the DNA is TGTGCCAGCAGCCCTATCCGACAGGGGAGCACCGGGGAGCTGTTTCTT. It encodes CASSPIRQGSTGELFL.

The chain employs TRBV6-1 and TRBJ2-6; D not certain. The CDR3 runs 15 residues. V lost 6 bases and J 0 bases, leaving 9 bases between the germline ends. The V gene's germline CDR1 is MNHNS and CDR2 SASEGT. CDR3 amino acids: CASSELNSGANVLTF. The CDR3 DNA is TGTGCCAGCAGCGAACTAAACTCTGGGGCCAACGTCCTGACTTTC.

There are a few counts of this clonotype. The rearrangement links TRBV20-1 to TRBJ2-3; D uncertain. The V gene's germline CDR1 is DFQATT and CDR2 SNEGSKA (reference sequence). The CDR3 covers 15 residues. With 0 bases removed from V and 6 bases from J, the gap between germline ends came to 16 bases. The CDR3 protein is CSAREAAIALDTQYF. DNA for the CDR3: TGCAGTGCTAGAGAGGCCGCCATAGCATTGGATACGCAGTATTTT.

This clonotype was found many times. The chain employs TRBV5-5 and TRBJ1-5; 8 bases agree with TRBD1. CDR3 length equals 15 residues. Germline V lookup: CDR1 SGHKS, CDR2 YYEKEE (reference sequence). V trimming: 3 bases; J trimming: 2 bases; junction bases outside the gene matches: 4. Here the CDR3 reads CASSSTGAGNQPQHF. CDR3 DNA: TGTGCCAGCAGCTCGACAGGGGCGGGCAATCAGCCCCAGCATTTT.

This clonotype was seen ten or more times. The chain links TRBV29-1 to TRBJ2-7, with D perhaps matching TRBD2 (7 bases). CDR1 and CDR2 from the germline V gene are SQVTM and ANQGSEA. Trimming cost V 6 bases and J 0 bases, with 12 bases left between them. CDR3 size: 13 residues. CDR3 amino acids: CSVGASGSYEQYF. CDR3 DNA: TGCAGCGTGGGGGCTAGCGGCTCCTACGAGCAGTACTTC.

As for this clonotype: The conserved phenylalanine or tryptophan is not found at the CDR3 terminus, so this likely reflects a read error. V gene TRBV29-1 combines with J gene TRBJ2-3, with 10 bases lining up with TRBD2. Unmatched junction bases numbered 5, after V lost 5 bases and J lost 0 bases. Germline V lookup: CDR1 SQVTM, CDR2 ANQGSEA. The CDR3 covers 15 residues. CDR3 coding DNA: TGCAGCGTTATGGGACTAGCGTCTAGCACAGATACGCAGTATTCT. Translated, it gives CSVMGLASSTDTQYS.